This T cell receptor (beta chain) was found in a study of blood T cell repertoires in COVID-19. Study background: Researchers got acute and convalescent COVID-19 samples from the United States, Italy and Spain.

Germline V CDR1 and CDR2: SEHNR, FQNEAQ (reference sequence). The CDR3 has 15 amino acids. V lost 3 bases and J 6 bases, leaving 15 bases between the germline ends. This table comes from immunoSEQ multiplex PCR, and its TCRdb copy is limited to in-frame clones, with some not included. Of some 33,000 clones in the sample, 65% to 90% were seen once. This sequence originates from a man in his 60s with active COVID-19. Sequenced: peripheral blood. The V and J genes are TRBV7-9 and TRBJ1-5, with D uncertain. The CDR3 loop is CASSFSGRLAQPQHF. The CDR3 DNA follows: TGTGCCAGCAGCTTTTCTGGCAGATTGGCTCAGCCCCAGCATTTT.